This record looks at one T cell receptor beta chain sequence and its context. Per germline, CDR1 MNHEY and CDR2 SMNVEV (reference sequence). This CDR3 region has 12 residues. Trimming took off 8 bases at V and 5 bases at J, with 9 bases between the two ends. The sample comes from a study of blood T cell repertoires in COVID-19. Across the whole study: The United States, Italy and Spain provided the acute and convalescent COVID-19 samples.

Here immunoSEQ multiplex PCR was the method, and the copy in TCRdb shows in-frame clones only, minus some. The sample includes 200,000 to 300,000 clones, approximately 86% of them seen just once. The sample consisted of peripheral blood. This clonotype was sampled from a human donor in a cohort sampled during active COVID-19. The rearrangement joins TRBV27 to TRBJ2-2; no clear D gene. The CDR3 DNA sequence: TGTGCCAGCGGAGCCGGGACCGGGGAGCTGTTTTTT. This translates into CASGAGTGELFF.